This entry lists 15 T cell receptor beta chains sequenced from one sample in a study of T cell repertoires in ileal Crohn's disease (dated 2019 in TCRdb). The label giving this sample's time point can be read as: proximal margin of the surgical specimen (macroscopically non-inflamed). Libraries were built with the immunoSEQ multiplex PCR assay. This immuneACCESS table, as held by TCRdb, lists in-frame sequences with V and J called but not all clones. Of the missing ones, under half trace to an unresolved V gene in checked studies; the others have no known cause. Present in this sample are several thousand clones, around 86% of which were seen just once. In total, the top ten clones hold 4% to 5.5% of the sample. The sequenced sample consisted of ileal tissue. These receptors originate from an adult with Crohn's disease.

In its sample, this clone was seen once. The genes are TRBV9 and TRBJ2-1, with D possibly being TRBD1 or TRBD2 (5 bases each). Germline CDR1 and CDR2: SGDLS and YYNGEE. The CDR3 is made up of 14 amino acids. The V end lost 4 bases, the J end lost 1 base, and 9 bases lay between the germline ends. The CDR3 loop reads CASSPRESYNEQFF. The CDR3 DNA is TGTGCCAGCAGCCCCAGGGAGTCCTACAATGAGCAGTTCTTC.

The V gene is TRBV19, the J gene TRBJ1-5, with unresolved D. In germline, CDR1 is LNHDA, CDR2 SQIVND (reference sequence). The V and J ends lost 1 base and 2 bases respectively, with 3 bases between them. The CDR3 spans 13 residues. CDR3 in amino acids: CASSIGGNQPQHF. In DNA, the CDR3 is TGTGCCAGTAGTATAGGAGGCAATCAGCCCCAGCATTTT.

This clone has only one observation. This rearrangement joins TRBV4-3 to TRBJ1-1, with 8 bases matching TRBD1. The CDR3 extends over 19 amino acids. From germline, CDR1 is LGHNA and CDR2 YSLEER. J gave up 3 bases and V 0 bases, and 15 bases lay outside the gene matches. CDR3 in amino acids: CASSQDGGQAGVVDTEAFF. The CDR3 coding sequence is TGCGCCAGCAGCCAAGATGGGGGACAGGCGGGCGTCGTGGACACTGAAGCTTTCTTT.

The chain carries TRBV11-1 and TRBJ2-1; TRBD2 aligns across 7 bases. This CDR3 spans 16 amino acids. With 7 bases clipped from V and 0 bases from J, the junction kept 9 bases outside the gene matches. Germline CDR1 and CDR2: SGHAT and FQDESV (reference sequence). As DNA, the CDR3 is TGTGCCAGCACTAGCGGAGGGGCCAGCTCCTACAATGAGCAGTTCTTC. Its translation is CASTSGGASSYNEQFF.

This sequence joins TRBV9 and TRBJ2-6; D gene ambiguous. Germline loops: CDR1 SGDLS, CDR2 YYNGEE. V was cut by 2 bases and J by 0 bases, with 3 bases left in between. The length of the CDR3 is 14 residues. CDR3 region: CASSVSSGANVLTF. As DNA, the CDR3 is TGTGCCAGCAGCGTGAGCTCTGGGGCCAACGTCCTGACTTTC.

This clone appeared once. V and J are TRBV6-5 and TRBJ2-7, with D perhaps TRBD2 (6 bases). Trimming stripped 5 bases from V and 6 bases from J, with 20 bases between. The CDR3 contains 15 residues. Per the germline V gene, CDR1 is MNHEY and CDR2 is SVGAGI. This CDR3 reads CASSVLVGGSSEQYF. The CDR3 coding sequence is TGTGCCAGCAGTGTACTAGTGGGAGGATCTTCCGAGCAGTACTTC.

V and J are TRBV9 and TRBJ2-7; 9 bases map to TRBD2. V dropped 0 bases and J dropped 3; count of bases not matched to a gene: 4. Germline CDR1 and CDR2: SGDLS and YYNGEE. CDR3 length equals 15 residues. CDR3 amino acids: CASSVAGTSHYEQYF. The CDR3 DNA sequence: TGTGCCAGCAGCGTAGCTGGGACTAGCCACTACGAGCAGTACTTC.

In its sample, this clone was seen once. The rearrangement uses TRBV7-2 and TRBJ1-1; D unresolved. Trimming took off 5 bases at V and 1 base at J, with 8 bases between the two ends. The germline V gene encodes CDR1 SGHTA and CDR2 FQGNSA. This CDR3 spans 13 amino acids. The CDR3, as DNA: TGTGCCAGCAGCCTAACGACGAACACTGAAGCTTTCTTT. Translation gives CASSLTTNTEAFF.

The chain recombines TRBV7-9 with TRBJ2-2; D is uncertain. Germline V gene lookup returns CDR1 SEHNR and CDR2 FQNEAQ (reference sequence). The CDR3 is 13 residues long. Trimming took off 1 base at V and 4 bases at J, with 4 bases between the two ends. CDR3 nucleotide sequence: TGTGCCAGCAGCTTAGACGTCACCGGGGAGCTGTTTTTT. Its translation is CASSLDVTGELFF. The variable domain in full, with the rest retrieved from reference TRBV7-9 and TRBJ2-2, is DTGVSQNPRHKITKRGQNVTFRCDPISEHNRLYWYRQTLGQGPEFLTYFQNEAQLEKSRLLSDRFSAERPKGSFSTLEIQRTEQGDSAMYLCASSLDVTGELFFGEGSRLTVL.

The chain joins TRBV7-6 to TRBJ2-7; 8 nucleotides line up with TRBD1. Trimming removed 3 bases from V and 3 bases from J; junction bases left unmatched: 1. Germline V lookup: CDR1 SGHVS, CDR2 FNYEAQ. The CDR3 runs to 13 residues. The CDR3 loop is CASSFGQGYEQYF. Written as DNA, the CDR3 is TGTGCCAGCAGCTTCGGACAGGGCTACGAGCAGTACTTC.

This chain links TRBV28 with TRBJ2-5; either TRBD1 or TRBD2 may supply D (6 bases each). Trimming took 5 bases from V and 4 from J, leaving 14 bases between them. The CDR3 sequence is 14 residues long. The V gene's germline CDR1 is MDHEN and CDR2 SYDVKM. CDR3: CASSRSQGGETQYF. Written as DNA, the CDR3 is TGTGCCAGCAGTCGATCACAGGGAGGAGAGACCCAGTACTTC.

The chain employs TRBV30 and TRBJ1-2; no definite D call. V lost 0 bases and J lost 8, with 13 bases in between. CDR1 and CDR2 from the germline V gene are GTSNPN and SVGIG (reference sequence). The CDR3 has 13 residues. This CDR3 reads CAWSVGQRGGYTF. The CDR3 DNA reads TGTGCCTGGAGTGTAGGGCAGCGCGGCGGCTACACCTTC.

This clone has only one observation. The chain recombines TRBV4-3 with TRBJ2-6, with D uncertain. Trimming removed 0 bases at V and 5 bases at J, with 5 bases between. There are 14 residues in the CDR3. CDR1 LGHNA and CDR2 YSLEER come from the germline V gene. CDR3 amino acids: CASSQEGRANVLTF. The CDR3 nucleotides are TGCGCCAGCAGCCAAGAGGGCAGGGCCAACGTCCTGACTTTC.

The V call is TRBV9, the J call TRBJ2-7; perhaps D is TRBD1 or TRBD2 (5 bases each). The CDR3 spans 14 residues. Germline CDR1 is SGDLS and CDR2 is YYNGEE. The V and J ends lost 4 bases and 2 bases respectively, with 13 bases between them. The CDR3 DNA reads as TGTGCCAGCAGCCCCAGGGACGGGACCTACGAGCAGTACTTC. Residues: CASSPRDGTYEQYF.

The rearrangement joins TRBV19 to TRBJ1-6; D remains unclear. V was cut by 5 bases and J by 10 bases, with 21 bases left in between. The germline V gene has CDR1 LNHDA and CDR2 SQIVND (reference sequence). The CDR3 is 16 amino acids. This CDR3 reads CASSGPFGSGRSPLHF. DNA for the CDR3: TGTGCCAGTAGTGGTCCTTTCGGGTCCGGTAGATCACCCCTCCACTTT.